One sample yielded the 24 T cell receptor beta chains listed below, sequenced in a study of blood T cell repertoires in COVID-19. Generated by immunoSEQ multiplex PCR, the TCRdb table keeps only in-frame clones and is missing some. Among roughly 100,000 clones listed, 80% to 90% were seen once. Sequenced material: peripheral blood. Receptor source: a woman aged 60 to 75 with acute or convalescent COVID-19.

The J gene is TRBJ1-1, the V gene TRBV18; 7 bases agree with TRBD1. Germline CDR1 reads KGHSH; CDR2 reads LQKENI. J gave up 8 bases and V 5 bases, and 11 bases lay outside the gene matches. There are 14 residues in the CDR3. The CDR3 protein is CASSTGTDGWEAFF. CDR3 DNA: TGTGCCAGCTCAACCGGGACAGACGGTTGGGAAGCTTTCTTT.

V is TRBV5-1 and J is TRBJ2-1; no reliable D call. The germline V gene encodes CDR1 SGHRS and CDR2 YFSETQ. Trimming shortened V by 1 base and J by 6 bases, and 11 bases separated the two germline ends. The CDR3 contains 14 residues. CDR3 sequence: CASSLSLSVNEQFF. The CDR3, as DNA: TGCGCCAGCAGCTTGAGTCTGTCGGTCAATGAGCAGTTCTTC.

The rearrangement links TRBV5-1 to TRBJ2-7; TRBD2 agrees at 8 bases. Germline V gene data show CDR1 as SGHRS and CDR2 as YFSETQ. Losses at the gene ends were 0 bases for V and 3 bases for J; bases not matched to a gene: 8. There are 16 residues in the CDR3. The CDR3 loop is CASSLGRTSFDYEQYF. In DNA form, the CDR3 reads TGCGCCAGCAGCTTGGGTCGGACTAGCTTTGACTACGAGCAGTACTTC.

The chain combines TRBV25-1 with TRBJ2-3, with D maybe TRBD2 (6 bases). The CDR3 has 14 residues. V lost 6 bases and J 7 bases, leaving 17 bases between the germline ends. CDR1 and CDR2 from the germline V gene are MGHDK and SYGVNS. The CDR3 DNA follows: TGTGCCAGCAGCCAAGTCGGGGGAGGCCATACGCAGTATTTT. Its protein product is CASSQVGGGHTQYF.

This chain's CDR3 is CASSFWGTGRYEQYF. The CDR3 nucleotides are TGTGCCAGCAGCTTTTGGGGGACAGGGAGGTACGAGCAGTACTTC. This sequence joins TRBV5-8 and TRBJ2-7; 9 bases agree with TRBD1. This CDR3 has 15 residues. The V and J ends lost 2 bases and 4 bases, in that order; junction bases with no gene match: 7. Germline loops: CDR1 SGHTS, CDR2 YDEGEE.

The V and J genes are TRBV10-3 and TRBJ2-7; D possibly corresponds to TRBD1 (6 bases). Deletions cut 10 bases from V and 2 bases from J, with 12 bases between. This CDR3 comprises 12 residues. Germline V gene lookup returns CDR1 ENHRY and CDR2 SYGVKD. In DNA form, the CDR3 reads TGTGCCACCCGGGACACCCCCTACGAGCAGTACTTC. Its translation: CATRDTPYEQYF.

This rearrangement joins TRBV19 to TRBJ1-1; D may be TRBD1 (6 bases). Germline V gene sequence: CDR1 LNHDA, CDR2 SQIVND (reference sequence). The CDR3 sequence is 12 residues long. Trimming removed 6 bases at V and 8 bases at J, with 13 bases between. The CDR3 is CASSLRTAEAFF. CDR3 nucleotides: TGTGCCAGTAGCCTGAGGACAGCAGAAGCTTTCTTT.

V gene TRBV11-3 combines with J gene TRBJ2-3; maybe TRBD2 (6 bases). The germline V gene has CDR1 SGHNT and CDR2 YENEEA. This CDR3 comprises 16 residues. Between the trimmed V and J ends, which lost 5 bases and 3 bases, there was a span of 18 bases. The chain's CDR3 is CASSPRTPGGTDTQYF. For the CDR3, the DNA is TGTGCCAGCAGCCCCCGGACACCCGGAGGGACAGATACGCAGTATTTT.

This clone was observed a handful of times. This rearrangement joins TRBV27 to TRBJ1-2; a possible D gene is TRBD1 (5 bases). This CDR3 contains 15 residues. Germline V gene lookup returns CDR1 MNHEY and CDR2 SMNVEV (reference sequence). V was trimmed by 6 bases and J by 2 bases, leaving 16 bases between them. The CDR3 loop is CASSSSGGGNYGYTF. In nucleotides, the CDR3 is TGTGCCAGCAGCTCCTCCGGGGGAGGAAACTATGGCTACACCTTC.

The rearrangement links TRBV19 to TRBJ2-3; D unresolved. The CDR3 covers 12 residues. V lost 3 bases, J lost 4 bases, and 5 bases lay in between. The germline V gene has CDR1 LNHDA and CDR2 SQIVND (reference sequence). CDR3 DNA: TGTGCCAGTAGTATTCTCGCAGATACGCAGTATTTT. This codes for CASSILADTQYF.

V and J are TRBV7-8 and TRBJ1-1; 7 bases are a match to TRBD1. Unmatched junction bases numbered 4, after V lost 6 bases and J lost 0 bases. CDR3 length: 14 residues. Looked up from germline, CDR1 is SGHVS and CDR2 is FQNEAQ. The CDR3 nucleotides are TGTGCCAGCAGGACAGGGACAGTGAACACTGAAGCTTTCTTT. This encodes CASRTGTVNTEAFF.

V gene TRBV6-6 combines with J gene TRBJ2-7; 7 bases line up with TRBD2. V lost 5 bases, J lost 6 bases, and 10 bases stayed unmatched. This CDR3 comprises 14 residues. Germline V gene sequence: CDR1 MNHNY, CDR2 SVGAGI (reference sequence). CDR3 nucleotide sequence: TGTGCCAGCAGTGCGGGAGTTCCCCTAGGCGAGCAGTACTTC. Its protein is CASSAGVPLGEQYF.

This rearrangement joins TRBV5-4 to TRBJ1-2; D gene ambiguous. Germline lookup yields CDR1 SGHNT and CDR2 YYREEE (reference sequence). CDR3 length: 13 residues. V was trimmed by 0 bases and J by 2 bases, leaving 5 bases between them. CDR3 DNA: TGTGCCAGCAGCTTGGACACAAACTATGGCTACACCTTC. This gives the protein CASSLDTNYGYTF.

This rearrangement joins TRBV6-5 to TRBJ1-3; D is uncertain. Germline assignment: CDR1 MNHEY and CDR2 SVGAGI. V lost 4 bases to trimming and J lost 0 bases, with 13 bases between them. The CDR3 totals 16 residues. CDR3 in amino acids: CASSLTRLSSGNTIYF. DNA for the CDR3: TGTGCCAGCAGTTTAACCCGGTTGAGCTCTGGAAACACCATATATTTT.

This clone was found once. The chain has TRBV28 and TRBJ1-2; perhaps TRBD1 as D (5 bases). This CDR3 contains 16 residues. V was pared by 7 bases and J by 4 bases, with 22 bases between. Germline-derived CDR1 and CDR2 are MDHEN and SYDVKM. The CDR3 nucleotides read TGTGCCAGCACTACTCCCCCCGCAGGGCGGGGCTATGGCTACACCTTC. This encodes CASTTPPAGRGYGYTF.

The V gene is TRBV29-1, the J gene TRBJ2-1; D not resolved. The germline gives CDR1 SQVTM, CDR2 ANQGSEA. The CDR3 is 12 residues long. V was cut by 3 bases and J by 8 bases, with 11 bases left in between. CDR3 protein: CSVEVQNYEQFF. The CDR3 DNA is TGCAGCGTTGAGGTCCAAAACTATGAGCAGTTCTTC.

The chain combines TRBV19 with TRBJ1-1, with TRBD1 identical over 9 bases. The CDR3 is made up of 12 amino acids. V shed 5 bases, J shed 10 bases, and the junction held 5 bases outside the gene matches. Germline lookup yields CDR1 LNHDA and CDR2 SQIVND (reference sequence). In DNA, the CDR3 is TGTGCCAGTAGTTGGACAGGGGCCGCAGCTTTCTTT. Protein sequence: CASSWTGAAAFF.

This chain joins TRBV5-6 and TRBJ2-7; D is possibly TRBD2 (5 bases). Germline CDR1 and CDR2: SGHDT and YYEEEE. The V and J ends lost 4 bases and 6 bases respectively, with 11 bases between them. The CDR3 runs to 12 residues. The CDR3 nucleotides read TGTGCCAGCAGCAGAGGAGGCCCCGAGCAGTACGTC. It translates to CASSRGGPEQYV.

The count of this clone is one. V usage is TRBV6-1 and J usage is TRBJ2-7, with D hard to call. This CDR3 has 15 residues. Trimming pared 1 base from V and 8 bases from J, leaving 18 bases between. From germline, CDR1 is MNHNS and CDR2 SASEGT. The CDR3 DNA reads as TGTGCCAGCAGTGAAGAGCGCTTTGTTGGCGCTCAGCAGTACGTC. The encoded protein is CASSEERFVGAQQYV.

This clone has just one count. This sequence joins TRBV18 and TRBJ2-4; no firm D call. This CDR3 contains 15 residues. In germline, CDR1 is KGHSH, CDR2 LQKENI. Trimming pared 0 bases from V and 6 bases from J, leaving 12 bases between. CDR3 protein: CASSPPTSNRNIQYF. The CDR3 DNA is TGTGCCAGCTCACCACCGACGTCAAACAGAAACATTCAGTACTTC.

This chain joins TRBV27 and TRBJ2-6; D is undetermined. The germline V gene has CDR1 MNHEY and CDR2 SMNVEV (reference sequence). The length of the CDR3 is 13 residues. V was pared by 6 bases and J by 0 bases, with 3 bases between. The CDR3 bases are TGTGCCAGCAGACTCTCTGGGGCCAACGTCCTGACTTTC. Its protein is CASRLSGANVLTF.

The chain recombines TRBV2 with TRBJ1-5; the D gene is possibly TRBD1 (5 bases). Trimming cost V 7 bases and J 7 bases, with 14 bases left between them. CDR3 length equals 13 residues. Per the germline V gene, CDR1 is SNHLY and CDR2 is FYNNEI. CDR3 in DNA: TGTGCCAGCATGATTGGGGGGGGACAGCCCCAGCATTTT. Translating it yields CASMIGGGQPQHF.

This rearrangement joins TRBV6-1 to TRBJ2-4; D might be TRBD2 (6 bases). CDR1 MNHNS and CDR2 SASEGT come from the germline V gene. This CDR3 is built from 18 residues. V lost 2 bases and J 0 bases, leaving 17 bases between the germline ends. The DNA for the CDR3 is TGTGCCAGCAGTGAATGGCACGGGGGATGGGGAGCCAAAAACATTCAGTACTTC. It codes for CASSEWHGGWGAKNIQYF.

This clone is a singleton in its sample. This rearrangement joins TRBV9 to TRBJ2-5, with 12 bases that match TRBD2. Trimming removed 1 base from V and 5 bases from J; junction bases left unmatched: 6. CDR1 is SGDLS and CDR2 is YYNGEE in the germline V gene. The CDR3 is 16 amino acids. This chain's CDR3 is CASSVQRLAGVETQYF. In nucleotides, the CDR3 is TGTGCCAGCAGCGTACAAAGACTAGCGGGAGTGGAGACCCAGTACTTC.